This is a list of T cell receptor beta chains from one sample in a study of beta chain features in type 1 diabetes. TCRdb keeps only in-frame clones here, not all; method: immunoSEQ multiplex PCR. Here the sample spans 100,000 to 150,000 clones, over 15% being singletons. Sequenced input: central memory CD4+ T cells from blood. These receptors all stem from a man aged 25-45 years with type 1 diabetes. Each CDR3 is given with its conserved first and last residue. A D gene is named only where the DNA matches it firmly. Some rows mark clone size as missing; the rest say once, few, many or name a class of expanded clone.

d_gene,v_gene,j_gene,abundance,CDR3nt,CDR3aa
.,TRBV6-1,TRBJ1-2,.,TGTGCCAGCAGTGGGAAGGGTAACTATGGCTACACCTTC,CASSGKGNYGYTF
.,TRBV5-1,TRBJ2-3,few,TGCGCCAGCAGCTTGGGAGGTGCCGGCCGAGCGGGCACAGATACGCAGTATTTT,CASSLGGAGRAGTDTQYF
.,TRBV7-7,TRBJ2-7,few,TGTGCTAGCAGCTTAGTATCGAGGGATCACGAGCAGTACTTC,CASSLVSRDHEQYF
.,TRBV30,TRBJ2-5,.,TGTGCCTGGAGAAGGGGCCGGAGGGAGACCCAGTACTTC,CAWRRGRRETQYF
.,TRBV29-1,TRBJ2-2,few,TGCAGCGTCTCGGGACTGTCAAACACCGGGGAGCTGTTTTTT,CSVSGLSNTGELFF
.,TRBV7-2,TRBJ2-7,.,TGTGCCAGCAGCTCCCGTCGTGCCTACGAGCAGTACTTC,CASSSRRAYEQYF
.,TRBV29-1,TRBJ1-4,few,TGCAGCGTTGGACCAGGGACAACTAATGAAAAACTGTTTTTT,CSVGPGTTNEKLFF
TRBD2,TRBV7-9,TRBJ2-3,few,TGTGCCAGCAGCTGGGGGACTAGCGGGGCCACAGATACGCAGTATTTT,CASSWGTSGATDTQYF
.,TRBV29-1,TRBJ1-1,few,TGCAGCGTTGGGACGGGGAACACTGAAGCTTTCTTT,CSVGTGNTEAFF
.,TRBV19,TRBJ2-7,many,TGTGCCAGTAGGAGTCGACAGGTTAGCTCCTACGAGCAGTACTTC,CASRSRQVSSYEQYF
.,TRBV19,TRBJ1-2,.,TGTGCCAGTAGTATCTTGAGGGGTAACTATGGCTACACCTTC,CASSILRGNYGYTF
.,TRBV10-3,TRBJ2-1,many,TGTGCCATCAGCAGGGTTTCCTACAATGAGCAGTTCTTC,CAISRVSYNEQFF
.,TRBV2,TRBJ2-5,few,TGTGCCAGCAGTGAAGGTGGGGGAGAGACCCAGTACTTC,CASSEGGGETQYF
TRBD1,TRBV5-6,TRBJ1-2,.,TGTGCCAGCAGCTGGGGGACAGGGGGCGTCAACTATGGCTACACCTTC,CASSWGTGGVNYGYTF
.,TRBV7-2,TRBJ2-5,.,TGTGCCAGCAGCTTACAGGGGCGAGAGACCCAGTACTTC,CASSLQGRETQYF
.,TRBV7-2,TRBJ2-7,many,TGTGCCAGCAGCTACGGAGGGAGGAAGGACGAGCAGTACTTC,CASSYGGRKDEQYF
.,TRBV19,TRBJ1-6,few,TGTGCCAGTAGTATAGAGAGGGAGTCACCCCTCCACTTT,CASSIERESPLHF
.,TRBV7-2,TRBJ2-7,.,TGTGCCAGCAGCCCGGGGGGCCCAAAAGGCGAGCAGTACTTC,CASSPGGPKGEQYF
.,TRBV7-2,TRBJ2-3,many,TGTGCCAGCAGCTTCCAGCGAGGAGATACGCAGTATTTT,CASSFQRGDTQYF
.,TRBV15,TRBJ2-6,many,TGTGCCACCAAATACGGGGCGTCCAACGTCCTGACTTTC,CATKYGASNVLTF
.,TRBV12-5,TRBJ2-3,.,TGTGCTAGTGGACCAGCAGATACGCAGTATTTT,CASGPADTQYF
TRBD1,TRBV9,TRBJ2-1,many,TGTGCCAGCAGCCCAGGGACAGGGGGACTCAGGGAGCAGTTCTTC,CASSPGTGGLREQFF
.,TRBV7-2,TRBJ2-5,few,TGTGCCAGCAGCTTGGAACTACAAGAGACCCAGTACTTC,CASSLELQETQYF
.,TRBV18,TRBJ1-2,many,TGTGCCAGCTCACCCGAAGCGCAGGGTGGGTATGGCTACACCTTC,CASSPEAQGGYGYTF
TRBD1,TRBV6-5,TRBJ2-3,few,TGTGCCAGCAGTTACTCCTTAGTGGGACAGGGGGCAACGCAGTATTTT,CASSYSLVGQGATQYF